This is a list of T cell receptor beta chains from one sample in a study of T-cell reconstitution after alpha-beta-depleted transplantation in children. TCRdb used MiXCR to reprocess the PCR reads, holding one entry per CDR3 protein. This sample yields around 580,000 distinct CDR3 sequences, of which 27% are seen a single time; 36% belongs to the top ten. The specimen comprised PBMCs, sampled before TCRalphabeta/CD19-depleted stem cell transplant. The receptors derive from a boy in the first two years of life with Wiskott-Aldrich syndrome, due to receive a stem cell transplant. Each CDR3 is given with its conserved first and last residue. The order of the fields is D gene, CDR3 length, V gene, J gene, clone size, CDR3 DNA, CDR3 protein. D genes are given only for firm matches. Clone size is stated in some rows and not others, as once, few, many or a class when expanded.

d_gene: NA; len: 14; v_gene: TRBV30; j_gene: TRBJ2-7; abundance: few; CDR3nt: TGTGCCTGGAACCTCGTCGGCAGCTCCTACGAGCAGTACTTC; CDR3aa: CAWNLVGSSYEQYF
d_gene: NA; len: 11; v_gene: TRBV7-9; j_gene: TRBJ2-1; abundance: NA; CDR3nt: TGTGCCACACCGGGGGCCCGCGAGCAGTTCTTC; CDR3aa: CATPGAREQFF
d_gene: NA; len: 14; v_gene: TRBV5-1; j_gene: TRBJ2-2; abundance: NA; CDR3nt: TGCGCCAGCAGCTTGGGTATGAACACCGGGGAGCTGTTTTTT; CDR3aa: CASSLGMNTGELFF
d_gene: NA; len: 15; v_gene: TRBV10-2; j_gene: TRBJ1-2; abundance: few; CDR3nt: TGCGCCAGCCGACCAAACCGGGGGGCAGAGGGCGGCTACACCTTC; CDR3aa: CASRPNRGAEGGYTF
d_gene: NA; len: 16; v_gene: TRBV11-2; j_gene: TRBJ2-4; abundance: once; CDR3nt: TGTGCCAGCAGCTTAGATGATTCGGTAGCCAAAAACATTCAGTACTTC; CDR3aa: CASSLDDSVAKNIQYF
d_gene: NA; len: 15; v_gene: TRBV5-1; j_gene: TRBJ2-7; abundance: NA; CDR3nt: TGCGCCAGCAGCTCTAAAACCAGGCCCCCTTACGAGCAGTACTTC; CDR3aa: CASSSKTRPPYEQYF
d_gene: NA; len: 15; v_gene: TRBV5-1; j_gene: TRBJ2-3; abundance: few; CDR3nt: TGCGCCAGCAGCCGTGGGACTTCAACCACAGATACGCAGTATTTT; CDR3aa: CASSRGTSTTDTQYF
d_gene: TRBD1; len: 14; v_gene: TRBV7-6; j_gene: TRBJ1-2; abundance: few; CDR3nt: TGTGCCAGCAGCCCAACCAGGGGGAACTATGGCTACACCTTC; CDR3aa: CASSPTRGNYGYTF
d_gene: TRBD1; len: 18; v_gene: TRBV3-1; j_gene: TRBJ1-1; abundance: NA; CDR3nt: TGTGCCAGCAGTCCTACAAACCCGGGACAGGTACGGGACACTGAAGCTTTCTTT; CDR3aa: CASSPTNPGQVRDTEAFF
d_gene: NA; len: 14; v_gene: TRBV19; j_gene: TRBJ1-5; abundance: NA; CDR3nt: TGTGCCAGTAGTGACCTGGGGGGCAATCAGCCCCAGCATTTT; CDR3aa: CASSDLGGNQPQHF
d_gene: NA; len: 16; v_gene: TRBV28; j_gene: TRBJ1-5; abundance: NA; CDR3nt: TGTGCCAGCAGTTCCTGGGTACTCCATAGCAATCAGCCCCAGCATTTT; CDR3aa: CASSSWVLHSNQPQHF
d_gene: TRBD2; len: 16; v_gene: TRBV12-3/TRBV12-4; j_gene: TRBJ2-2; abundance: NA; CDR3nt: TGTGCCAGCAGCTTCGGACTAGCGGAGTGGGCCGGGGAGCTGTTTTTT; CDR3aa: CASSFGLAEWAGELFF
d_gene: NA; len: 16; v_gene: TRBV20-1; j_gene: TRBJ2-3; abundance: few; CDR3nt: TGCAGTGCTAGACCGTTTGGTCAGGGAGGCACAGATACGCAGTATTTT; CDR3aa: CSARPFGQGGTDTQYF
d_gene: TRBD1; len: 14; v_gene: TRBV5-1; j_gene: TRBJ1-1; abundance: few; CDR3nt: TGCGCCAGCAGCCCTCCGGGACAGGGGGCTGAAGCTTTCTTT; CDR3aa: CASSPPGQGAEAFF
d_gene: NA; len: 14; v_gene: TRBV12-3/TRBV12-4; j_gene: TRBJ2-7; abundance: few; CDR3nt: TGTGCCAGCTTTCCGGGACTCAGCTCCTACGAGCAGTACTTC; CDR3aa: CASFPGLSSYEQYF
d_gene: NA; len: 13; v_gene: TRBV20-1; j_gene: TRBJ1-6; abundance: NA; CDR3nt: TGCAGTGCTAGAGGGGACGGCAATTCACCCCTCCACTTT; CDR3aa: CSARGDGNSPLHF
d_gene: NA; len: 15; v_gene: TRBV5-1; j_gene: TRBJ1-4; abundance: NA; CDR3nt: TGCGCCAGCAGCTTGGGGCGGACACTGAATGAAAAACTGTTTTTT; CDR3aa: CASSLGRTLNEKLFF
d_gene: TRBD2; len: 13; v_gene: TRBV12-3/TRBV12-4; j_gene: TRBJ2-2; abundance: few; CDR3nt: TGTGCCAGTTCCCGGGGGGTCCCCGGGGAGCTGTTTTTT; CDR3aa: CASSRGVPGELFF
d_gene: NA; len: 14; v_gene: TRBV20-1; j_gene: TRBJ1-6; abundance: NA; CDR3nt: TGCAGTGTAGTGGAAAGCTCCTATAATTCACCCCTCCACTTT; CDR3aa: CSVVESSYNSPLHF
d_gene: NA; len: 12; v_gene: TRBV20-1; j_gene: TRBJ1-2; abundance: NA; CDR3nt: TGCAGTGCTAGAGGCCATGACTATGGCTACACCTTC; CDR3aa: CSARGHDYGYTF
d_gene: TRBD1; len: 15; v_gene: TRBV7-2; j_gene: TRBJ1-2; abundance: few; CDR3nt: TGTGCCAGCAGCTTAGGAACAGGGGTGGTGAGGGGCTACACCTTC; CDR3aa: CASSLGTGVVRGYTF
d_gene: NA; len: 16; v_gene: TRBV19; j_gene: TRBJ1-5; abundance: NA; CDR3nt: TGTGCCAGTAGTGGTGATGGACTGCATAGCAATCAGCCCCAGCATTTT; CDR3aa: CASSGDGLHSNQPQHF
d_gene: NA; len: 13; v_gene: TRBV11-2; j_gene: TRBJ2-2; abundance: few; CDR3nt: TGTGCCAGCAGCTTACGGCAGACCGGGGAGCTGTTTTTT; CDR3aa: CASSLRQTGELFF
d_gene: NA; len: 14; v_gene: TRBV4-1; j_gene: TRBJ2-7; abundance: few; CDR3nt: TGCGCCAGCAGCCAAGGAACAGGCCGTAACGAGCAGTACTTC; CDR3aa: CASSQGTGRNEQYF
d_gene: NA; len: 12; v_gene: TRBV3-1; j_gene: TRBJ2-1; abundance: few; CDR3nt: TGTGCCAGCCGCGGGACGCCCAATGAGCAGTTCTTC; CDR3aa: CASRGTPNEQFF
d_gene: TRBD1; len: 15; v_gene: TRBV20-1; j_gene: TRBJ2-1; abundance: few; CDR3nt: TGCAGTGCTCCCCGGTGGGACAGACCCAACAATGAGCAGTTCTTC; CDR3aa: CSAPRWDRPNNEQFF
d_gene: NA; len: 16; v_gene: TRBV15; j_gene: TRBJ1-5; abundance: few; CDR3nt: TGTGCCACCAGCAGAGCAGGGGTGATTGGCAATCAGCCCCAGCATTTT; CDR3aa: CATSRAGVIGNQPQHF
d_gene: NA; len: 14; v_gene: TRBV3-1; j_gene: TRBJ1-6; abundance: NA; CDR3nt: TGTGCCAGCAGCCCCAGACAGCTCTATTCACCCCTCCACTTT; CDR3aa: CASSPRQLYSPLHF
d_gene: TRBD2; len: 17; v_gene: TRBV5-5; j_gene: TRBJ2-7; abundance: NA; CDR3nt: TGTGCCAGCAGCCGCATCCTTCTAGCGGGAGGTCCCAACGAGCAGTACTTC; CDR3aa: CASSRILLAGGPNEQYF
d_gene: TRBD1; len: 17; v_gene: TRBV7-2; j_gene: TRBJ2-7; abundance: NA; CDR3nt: TGTGCCAGCAGCTTAGGGGGTGGGACAGGGTTGACCTACGAGCAGTACTTC; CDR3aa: CASSLGGGTGLTYEQYF
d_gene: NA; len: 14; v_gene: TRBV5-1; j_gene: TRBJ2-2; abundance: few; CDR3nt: TGCGCCAGGAAACCGGGTAGGCCCACCGGGGAGCTGTTTTTT; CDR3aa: CARKPGRPTGELFF
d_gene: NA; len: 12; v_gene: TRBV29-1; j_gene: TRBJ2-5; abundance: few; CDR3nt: TGCAGTGGGGCCGGGGCGGAAGAGACCCAGTACTTC; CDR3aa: CSGAGAEETQYF
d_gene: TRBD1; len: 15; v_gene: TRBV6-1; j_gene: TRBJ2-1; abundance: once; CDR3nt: TGTGCCAGCAGGATGGACAGGGTATCGAGTCGTGAGCAGTTCTTC; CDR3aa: CASRMDRVSSREQFF
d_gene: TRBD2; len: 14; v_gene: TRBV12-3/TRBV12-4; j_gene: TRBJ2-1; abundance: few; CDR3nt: TGTGCCAGCAGTTTAGTTAGCGGGAGTCATGAGCAGTTCTTC; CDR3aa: CASSLVSGSHEQFF
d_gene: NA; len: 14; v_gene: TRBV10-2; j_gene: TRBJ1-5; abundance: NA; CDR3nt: TGCGCCAGCAGTGAACCGGGGGCGGAGCAGCCCCAGCATTTT; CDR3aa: CASSEPGAEQPQHF
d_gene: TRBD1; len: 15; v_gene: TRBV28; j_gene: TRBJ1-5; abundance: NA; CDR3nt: TGTGCCAGCAGTCCCGTGGACAGGGTGGGTCAGCCCCAGCATTTT; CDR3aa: CASSPVDRVGQPQHF
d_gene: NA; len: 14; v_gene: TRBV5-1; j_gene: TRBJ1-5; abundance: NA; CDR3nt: TGCGCCAGCAGCTTGGGCCTTTCGGGGCAGCCCCAGCATTTT; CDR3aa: CASSLGLSGQPQHF
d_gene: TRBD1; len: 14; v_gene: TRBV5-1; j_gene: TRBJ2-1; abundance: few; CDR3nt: TGCGCCAGCAGCTTCGGACAGGGGGCGGGTGAGCAGTTCTTC; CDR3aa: CASSFGQGAGEQFF
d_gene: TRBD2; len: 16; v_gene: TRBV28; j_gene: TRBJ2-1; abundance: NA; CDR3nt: TGTGCCAGCAGTTCCCGGAGAGCGGGAGGCCGCAATGAGCAGTTCTTC; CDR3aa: CASSSRRAGGRNEQFF
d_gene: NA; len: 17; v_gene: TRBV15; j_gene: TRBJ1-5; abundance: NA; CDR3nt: TGTGCCACCAGCAGGGCGACCGGGACATTAAGCAATCAGCCCCAGCATTTT; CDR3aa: CATSRATGTLSNQPQHF
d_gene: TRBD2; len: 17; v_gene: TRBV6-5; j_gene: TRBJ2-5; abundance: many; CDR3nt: TGTGCCAGCAGTTACTCGTGGGATAGCGGGACTCAAGAGACCCAGTACTTC; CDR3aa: CASSYSWDSGTQETQYF
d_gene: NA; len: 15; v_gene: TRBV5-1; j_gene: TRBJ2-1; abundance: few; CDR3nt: TGCGCCAGCAGCTTTACGGCAGGCGTATACAATGAGCAGTTCTTC; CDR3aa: CASSFTAGVYNEQFF